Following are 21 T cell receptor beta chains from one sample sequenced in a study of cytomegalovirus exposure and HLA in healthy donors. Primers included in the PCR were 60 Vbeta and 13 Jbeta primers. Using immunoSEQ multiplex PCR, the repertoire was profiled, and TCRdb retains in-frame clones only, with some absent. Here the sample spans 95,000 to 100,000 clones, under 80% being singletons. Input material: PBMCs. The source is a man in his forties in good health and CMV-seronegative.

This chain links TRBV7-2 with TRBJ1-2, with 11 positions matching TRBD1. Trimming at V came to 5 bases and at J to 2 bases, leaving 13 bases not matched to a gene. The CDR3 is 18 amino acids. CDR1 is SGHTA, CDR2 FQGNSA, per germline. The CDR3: CASSQDRGRVVGNYGYTF. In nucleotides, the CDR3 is TGTGCCAGCAGCCAGGACAGGGGGCGGGTCGTTGGGAACTATGGCTACACCTTC.

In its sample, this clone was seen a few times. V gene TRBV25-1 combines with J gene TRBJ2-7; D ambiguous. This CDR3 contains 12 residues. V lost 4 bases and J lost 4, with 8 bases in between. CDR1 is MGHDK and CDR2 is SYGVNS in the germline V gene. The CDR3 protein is CASSVAAYEQYF. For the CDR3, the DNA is TGTGCCAGCAGTGTCGCGGCTTACGAGCAGTACTTC.

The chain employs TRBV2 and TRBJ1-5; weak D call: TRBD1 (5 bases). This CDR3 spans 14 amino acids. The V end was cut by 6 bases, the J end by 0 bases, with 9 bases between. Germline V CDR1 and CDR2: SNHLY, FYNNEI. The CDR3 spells CASRAGISNQPQHF. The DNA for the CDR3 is TGTGCCAGCAGAGCAGGGATTAGCAATCAGCCCCAGCATTTT.

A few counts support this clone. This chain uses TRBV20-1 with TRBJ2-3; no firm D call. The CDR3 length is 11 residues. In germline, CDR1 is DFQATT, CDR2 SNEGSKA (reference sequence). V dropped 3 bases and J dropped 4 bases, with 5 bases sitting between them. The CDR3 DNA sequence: TGCAGTGCTAGTCCGGCAGATACGCAGTATTTT. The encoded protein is CSASPADTQYF.

Written as DNA, the CDR3 is TGTGCCAGCAACCATCGGGGGGTGGGTGAGCAGTACTTC. Its translation is CASNHRGVGEQYF. The chain recombines TRBV27 with TRBJ2-7, with 7 bases lining up with TRBD2. The CDR3 consists of 13 residues. Germline V gives CDR1 MNHEY, CDR2 SMNVEV (reference sequence). J was trimmed by 7 bases and V by 7 bases; bases with no gene match: 10.

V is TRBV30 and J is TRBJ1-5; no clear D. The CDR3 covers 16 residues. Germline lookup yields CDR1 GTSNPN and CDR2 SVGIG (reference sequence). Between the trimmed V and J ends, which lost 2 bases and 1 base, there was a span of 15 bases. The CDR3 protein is CAWSPPQAGSNQPQHF. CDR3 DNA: TGTGCCTGGAGTCCCCCCCAGGCTGGGAGCAATCAGCCCCAGCATTTT.

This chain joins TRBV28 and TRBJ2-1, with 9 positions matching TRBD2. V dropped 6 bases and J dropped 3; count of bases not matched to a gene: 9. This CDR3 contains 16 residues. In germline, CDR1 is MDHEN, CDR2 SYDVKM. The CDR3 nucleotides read TGTGCCAGCAGCCCCCATAGCGGGGGAGGCTACAATGAGCAGTTCTTC. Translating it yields CASSPHSGGGYNEQFF.

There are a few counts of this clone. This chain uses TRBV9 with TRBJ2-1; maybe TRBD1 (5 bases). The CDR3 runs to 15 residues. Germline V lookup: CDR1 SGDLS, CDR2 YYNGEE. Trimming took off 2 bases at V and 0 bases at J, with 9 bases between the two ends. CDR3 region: CASSVQGSSYNEQFF. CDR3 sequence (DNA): TGTGCCAGCAGCGTTCAGGGCAGCTCCTACAATGAGCAGTTCTTC.

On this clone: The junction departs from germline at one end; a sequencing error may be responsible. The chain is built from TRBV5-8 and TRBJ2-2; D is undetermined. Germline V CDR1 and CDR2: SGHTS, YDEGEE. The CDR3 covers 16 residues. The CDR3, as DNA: TGTGCCAGCAGATTGGACGTCCAGGCCAACACCGGGGAGCTGTTTTTT. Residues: CASRLDVQANTGELFF.

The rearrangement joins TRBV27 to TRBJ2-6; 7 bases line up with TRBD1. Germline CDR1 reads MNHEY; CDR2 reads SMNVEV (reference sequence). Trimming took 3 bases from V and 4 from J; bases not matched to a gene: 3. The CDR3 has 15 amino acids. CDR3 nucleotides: TGTGCCAGCAGTTTCCAGGGGGTAGGGGCCAACGTCCTGACTTTC. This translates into CASSFQGVGANVLTF.

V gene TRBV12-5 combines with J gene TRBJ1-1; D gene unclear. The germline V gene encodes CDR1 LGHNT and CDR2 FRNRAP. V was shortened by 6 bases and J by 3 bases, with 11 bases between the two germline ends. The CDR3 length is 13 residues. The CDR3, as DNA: TGTGCTAGTGGCACCGGAGGCGACACTGAAGCTTTCTTT. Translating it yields CASGTGGDTEAFF.

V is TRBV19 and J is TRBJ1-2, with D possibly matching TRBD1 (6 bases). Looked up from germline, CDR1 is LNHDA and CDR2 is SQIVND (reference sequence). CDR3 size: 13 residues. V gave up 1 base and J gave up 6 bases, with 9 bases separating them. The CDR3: CASSIGQENGYTF. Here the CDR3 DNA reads TGTGCCAGTAGTATAGGACAGGAGAATGGCTACACCTTC.

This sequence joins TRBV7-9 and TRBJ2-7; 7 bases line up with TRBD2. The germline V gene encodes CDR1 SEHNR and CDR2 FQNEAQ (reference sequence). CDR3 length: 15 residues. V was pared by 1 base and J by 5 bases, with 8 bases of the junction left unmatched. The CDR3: CASSLGGGVRDEQYF. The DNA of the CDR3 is TGTGCCAGCAGCTTAGGTGGGGGGGTACGAGACGAGCAGTACTTC.

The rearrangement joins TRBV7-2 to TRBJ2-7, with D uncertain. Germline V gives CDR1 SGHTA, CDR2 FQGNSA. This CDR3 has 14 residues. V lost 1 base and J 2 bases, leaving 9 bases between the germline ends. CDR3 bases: TGTGCCAGCAGCTTAGAGCCCCCCCCCTACGAGCAGTACTTC. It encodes CASSLEPPPYEQYF. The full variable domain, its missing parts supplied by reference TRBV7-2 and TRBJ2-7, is GAGVSQSPSNKVTEKGKDVELRCDPISGHTALYWYRQSLGQGLEFLIYFQGNSAPDKSGLPSDRFSAERTGGSVSTLTIQRTQQEDSAVYLCASSLEPPPYEQYFGPGTRLTVT.

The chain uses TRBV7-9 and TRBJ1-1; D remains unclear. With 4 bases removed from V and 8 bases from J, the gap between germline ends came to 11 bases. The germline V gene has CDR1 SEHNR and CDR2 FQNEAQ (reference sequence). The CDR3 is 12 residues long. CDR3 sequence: CASSSLRLEAFF. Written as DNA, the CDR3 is TGTGCCAGCAGCTCACTCAGACTGGAAGCTTTCTTT. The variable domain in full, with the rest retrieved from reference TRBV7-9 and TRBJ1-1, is DTGVSQNPRHKITKRGQNVTFRCDPISEHNRLYWYRQTLGQGPEFLTYFQNEAQLEKSRLLSDRFSAERPKGSFSTLEIQRTEQGDSAMYLCASSSLRLEAFFGQGTRLTVV.

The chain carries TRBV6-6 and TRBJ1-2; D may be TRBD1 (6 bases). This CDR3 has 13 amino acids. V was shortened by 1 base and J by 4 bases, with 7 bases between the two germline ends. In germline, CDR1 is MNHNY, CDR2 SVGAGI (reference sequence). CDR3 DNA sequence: TGTGCCAGCAGTTACTACAGGGCCTATGGCTACACCTTC. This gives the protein CASSYYRAYGYTF.

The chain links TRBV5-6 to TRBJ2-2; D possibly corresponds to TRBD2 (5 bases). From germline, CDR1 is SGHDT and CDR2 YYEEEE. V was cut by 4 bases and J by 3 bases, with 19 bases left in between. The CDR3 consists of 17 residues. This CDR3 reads CASSPGFSMGDTGELFF. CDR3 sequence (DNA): TGTGCCAGCAGCCCGGGTTTTAGCATGGGAGACACCGGGGAGCTGTTTTTT.

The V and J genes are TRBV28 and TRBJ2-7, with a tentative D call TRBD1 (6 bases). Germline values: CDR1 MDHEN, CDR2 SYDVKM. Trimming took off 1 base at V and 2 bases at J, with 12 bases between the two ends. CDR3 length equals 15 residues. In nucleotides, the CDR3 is TGTGCCAGCAGTTTATCGGCAGGGGTTCCCTACGAGCAGTACTTC. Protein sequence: CASSLSAGVPYEQYF.

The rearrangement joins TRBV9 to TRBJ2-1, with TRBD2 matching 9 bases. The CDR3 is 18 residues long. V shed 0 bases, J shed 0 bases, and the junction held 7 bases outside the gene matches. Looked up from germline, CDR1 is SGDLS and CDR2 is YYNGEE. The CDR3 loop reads CASSVGLAGQTSYNEQFF. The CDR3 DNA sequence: TGTGCCAGCAGCGTAGGGCTAGCGGGACAGACCTCCTACAATGAGCAGTTCTTC.

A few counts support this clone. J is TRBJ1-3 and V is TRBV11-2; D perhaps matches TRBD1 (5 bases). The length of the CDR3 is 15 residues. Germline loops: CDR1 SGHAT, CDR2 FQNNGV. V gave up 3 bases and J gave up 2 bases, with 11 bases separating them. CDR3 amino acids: CASSFTQGAGNTIYF. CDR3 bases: TGTGCCAGCAGCTTTACGCAGGGTGCTGGAAACACCATATATTTT.

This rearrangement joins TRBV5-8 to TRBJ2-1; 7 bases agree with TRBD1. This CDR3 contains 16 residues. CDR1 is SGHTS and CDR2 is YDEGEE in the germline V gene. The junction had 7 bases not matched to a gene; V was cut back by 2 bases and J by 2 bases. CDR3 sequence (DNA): TGTGCCAGCAGCTTAAAGACAGGGTCAACCTACAATGAGCAGTTCTTC. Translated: CASSLKTGSTYNEQFF.